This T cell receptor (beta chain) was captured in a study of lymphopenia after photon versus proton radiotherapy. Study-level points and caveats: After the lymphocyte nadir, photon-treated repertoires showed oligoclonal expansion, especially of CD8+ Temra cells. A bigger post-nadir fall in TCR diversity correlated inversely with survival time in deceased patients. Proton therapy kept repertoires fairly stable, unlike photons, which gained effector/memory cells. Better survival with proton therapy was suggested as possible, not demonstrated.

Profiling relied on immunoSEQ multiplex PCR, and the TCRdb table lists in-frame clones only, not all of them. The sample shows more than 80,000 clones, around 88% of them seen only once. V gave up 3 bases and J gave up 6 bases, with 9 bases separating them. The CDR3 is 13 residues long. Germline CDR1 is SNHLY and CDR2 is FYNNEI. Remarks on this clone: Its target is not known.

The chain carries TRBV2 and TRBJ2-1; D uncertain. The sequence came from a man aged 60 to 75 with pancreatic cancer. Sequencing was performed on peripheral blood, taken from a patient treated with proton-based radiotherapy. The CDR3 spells CASSDGSSNEQFF. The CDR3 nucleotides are TGTGCCAGCAGTGATGGATCCAGCAATGAGCAGTTCTTC.